In its sample, the clone carrying this TCR beta chain ranks as medium-sized (0.01 to 0.1%). These data are taken from a study of neurological immune-mediated disorders. Each CDR3 protein is one row after TCRdb ran MiXCR on the 5' RACE reads. The sample shows about 40,000 distinct CDR3 sequences, around 14% of them seen only once. Germline-derived CDR1 and CDR2 are KGHSH and LQKENI. Trimming took 2 bases from V and 1 from J; bases not matched to a gene: 2. The CDR3 runs 15 residues. The TCR was taken from a woman aged 45 to 65 with HTLV-1-associated myelopathy (HAM/TSP). This sequence joins TRBV18 and TRBJ1-5; the match to TRBD1 covers 7 bases. The sample taken for sequencing was PBMCs. This CDR3 is CASSPIQGSNQPQHF. In DNA, the CDR3 is TGTGCCAGCTCACCAATACAGGGGAGCAATCAGCCCCAGCATTTT.